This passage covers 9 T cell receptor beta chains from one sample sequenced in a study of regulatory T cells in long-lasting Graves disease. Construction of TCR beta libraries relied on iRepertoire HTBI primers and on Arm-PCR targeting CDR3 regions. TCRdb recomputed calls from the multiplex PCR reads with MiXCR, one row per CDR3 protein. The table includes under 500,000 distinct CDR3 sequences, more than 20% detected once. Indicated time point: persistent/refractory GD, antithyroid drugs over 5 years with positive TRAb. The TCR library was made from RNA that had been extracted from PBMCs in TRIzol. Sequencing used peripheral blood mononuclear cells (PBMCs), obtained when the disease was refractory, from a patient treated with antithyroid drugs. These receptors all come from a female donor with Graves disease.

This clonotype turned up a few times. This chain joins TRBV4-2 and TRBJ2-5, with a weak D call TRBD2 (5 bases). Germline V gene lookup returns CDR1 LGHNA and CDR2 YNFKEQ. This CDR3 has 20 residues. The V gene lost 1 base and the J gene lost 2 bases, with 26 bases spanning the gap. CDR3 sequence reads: CASSQGQNTHPGKLQETQYF. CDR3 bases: TGTGCCAGCAGCCAAGGTCAAAATACCCACCCGGGGAAACTTCAAGAGACCCAGTACTTC.

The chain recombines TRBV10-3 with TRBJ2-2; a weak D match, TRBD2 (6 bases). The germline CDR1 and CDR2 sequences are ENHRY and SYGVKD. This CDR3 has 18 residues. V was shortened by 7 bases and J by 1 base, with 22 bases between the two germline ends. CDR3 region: CAITIPPSSGRNTGELFF. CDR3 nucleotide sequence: TGTGCCATCACCATCCCCCCATCCAGCGGGCGGAACACCGGGGAGCTGTTTTTT.

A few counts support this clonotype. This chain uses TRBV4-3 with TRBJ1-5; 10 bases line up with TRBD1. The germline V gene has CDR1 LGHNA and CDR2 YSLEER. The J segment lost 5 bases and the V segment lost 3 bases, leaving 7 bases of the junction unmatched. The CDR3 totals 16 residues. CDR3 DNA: TGCGCCAGCAGCCACCCGGGACAGGGGTCGGATCAGCCCCAGCATTTT. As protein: CASSHPGQGSDQPQHF.

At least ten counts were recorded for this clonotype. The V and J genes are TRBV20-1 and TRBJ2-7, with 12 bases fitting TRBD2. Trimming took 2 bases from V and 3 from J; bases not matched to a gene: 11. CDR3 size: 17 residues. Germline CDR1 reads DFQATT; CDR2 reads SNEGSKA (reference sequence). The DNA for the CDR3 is TGCAGTGCTAGACCGGGACTAGCGGGTGGGAGAGGCTACGAGCAGTACTTC. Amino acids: CSARPGLAGGRGYEQYF.

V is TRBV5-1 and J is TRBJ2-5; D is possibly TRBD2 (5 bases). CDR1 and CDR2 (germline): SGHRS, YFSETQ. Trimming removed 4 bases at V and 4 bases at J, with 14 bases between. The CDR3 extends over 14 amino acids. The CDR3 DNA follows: TGCGCCAGCAGCATGCCGGGAACGGGAGAGACCCAGTACTTC. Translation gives CASSMPGTGETQYF.

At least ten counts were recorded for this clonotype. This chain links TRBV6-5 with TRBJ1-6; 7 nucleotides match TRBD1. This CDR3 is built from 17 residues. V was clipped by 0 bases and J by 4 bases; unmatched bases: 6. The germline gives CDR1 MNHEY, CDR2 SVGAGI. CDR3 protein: CASSYSFGQDYNSPLHF. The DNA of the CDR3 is TGTGCCAGCAGTTACTCGTTTGGACAGGATTATAATTCACCCCTCCACTTT.

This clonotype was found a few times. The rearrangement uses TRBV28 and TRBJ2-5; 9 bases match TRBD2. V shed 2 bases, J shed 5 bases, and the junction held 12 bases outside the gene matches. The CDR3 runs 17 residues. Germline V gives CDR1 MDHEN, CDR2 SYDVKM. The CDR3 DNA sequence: TGTGCCAGCAGTTTAAGTGTCAAGCGGGAGGTCACGGAGACCCAGTACTTC. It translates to CASSLSVKREVTETQYF.

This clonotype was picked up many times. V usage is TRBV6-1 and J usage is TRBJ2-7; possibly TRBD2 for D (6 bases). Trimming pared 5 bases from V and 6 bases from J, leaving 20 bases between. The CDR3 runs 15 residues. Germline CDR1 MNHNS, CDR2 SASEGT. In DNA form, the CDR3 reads TGTGCCAGCAGTCCCTTGTTCCCGGGAGTGCGCGAGCAGTACTTC. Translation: CASSPLFPGVREQYF.

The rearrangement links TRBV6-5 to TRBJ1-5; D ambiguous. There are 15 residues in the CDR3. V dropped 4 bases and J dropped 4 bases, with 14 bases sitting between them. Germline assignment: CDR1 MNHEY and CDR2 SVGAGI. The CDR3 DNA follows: TGTGCCAGCAGTTCCGAAAGACAAGCGAATCAGCCCCAGCATTTT. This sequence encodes CASSSERQANQPQHF.